These 18 T cell receptor beta chains originate from one sample sequenced in a study of liver allograft versus peripheral blood T cells. Whole-study context: Repertoires of T cell receptors in transplanted livers were compared with recipients' peripheral blood repertoires.

TCRdb used MiXCR to reprocess the reads, holding one entry per CDR3 protein. Of about 14,000 distinct CDR3 sequences in the sample, 20% were seen once. All receptors derive from a human patient who had a liver transplant. Certain T cells may be donor cells from the graft.

Only a few counts were recorded for this clonotype. The chain couples TRBV6-2 or TRBV6-3 to TRBJ1-5; D perhaps matches TRBD1 (5 bases). CDR3 size: 12 residues. Trimming pared 4 bases from V and 7 bases from J, leaving 8 bases between. CDR1 MNHEY and CDR2 SVGEGT come from the germline V gene. The CDR3 DNA follows: TGTGCCAGCAGTTTGGGGCGGCAGCCCCAGCATTTT. Its translation is CASSLGRQPQHF.

This clonotype was seen ten or more times. The chain couples TRBV10-3 to TRBJ1-2, with unresolved D. V lost 0 bases and J 4 bases, leaving 9 bases between the germline ends. Germline V gene lookup returns CDR1 ENHRY and CDR2 SYGVKD. The CDR3 spans 14 residues. In DNA form, the CDR3 reads TGTGCCATCAGTGAGTCGAGTAGCTTCTATGGCTACACCTTC. Encoded protein: CAISESSSFYGYTF.

This clonotype is classed as medium-sized. The rearrangement uses TRBV18 and TRBJ2-3, with D maybe TRBD1 (5 bases). CDR1 and CDR2 from the germline V gene are KGHSH and LQKENI. The V gene lost 6 bases and the J gene lost 6 bases, with 16 bases spanning the gap. This CDR3 region has 14 residues. In nucleotides, the CDR3 is TGTGCCAGCTCCCCTAGGGCAGGGATGGATACGCAGTATTTT. It specifies CASSPRAGMDTQYF.

On this clonotype: A single base is all that separates this from a far larger clone, so a read error is likely. This rearrangement joins TRBV6-1 to TRBJ1-1; no definite D call. The V gene lost 5 bases and the J gene lost 0 bases, with 10 bases spanning the gap. The CDR3 covers 14 residues. The germline V gene has CDR1 MNHNS and CDR2 SASEGT. This chain's CDR3 is CASSHLALNTEAFF. In DNA form, the CDR3 reads TGTGCCAGCAGTCACTTGGCCCTGAACACTGAAGCTTTCTTT.

This chain uses TRBV2 with TRBJ2-7; TRBD2 matches at 9 bases. V shed 3 bases and J 2 bases; nucleotides not matched to a gene: 2. This CDR3 has 14 amino acids. The V gene's germline CDR1 is SNHLY and CDR2 FYNNEI. CDR3 loop: CASSDLAGPYEQYF. In DNA form, the CDR3 reads TGTGCCAGCAGTGATCTAGCGGGACCCTACGAGCAGTACTTC.

Points on this clonotype: A much larger clone sits a single nucleotide away, making a read error possible. The V gene is TRBV6-5, the J gene TRBJ1-2; D perhaps matches TRBD1 (6 bases). The germline V gene has CDR1 MNHEY and CDR2 SVGAGI. The CDR3 spans 16 residues. V was pared by 2 bases and J by 4 bases, with 17 bases between. The CDR3 DNA sequence: TGTGCCAGCAGTTACATAAGGAAAGGGGGGAGCTATGGCTACACCTTC. Translated: CASSYIRKGGSYGYTF.

This chain links TRBV30 with TRBJ1-5; D is ambiguous. The CDR3 contains 14 residues. In germline, CDR1 is GTSNPN, CDR2 SVGIG (reference sequence). V was shortened by 3 bases and J by 2 bases, with 11 bases between the two germline ends. CDR3 sequence: CAWSMGSGNQPQHF. CDR3 DNA sequence: TGTGCCTGGAGCATGGGTAGTGGCAATCAGCCCCAGCATTTT. Full variable domain (outside the CDR3, taken from reference TRBV30 and TRBJ1-5): SQTIHQWPATLVQPVGSPLSLECTVEGTSNPNLYWYRQAAGRGLQLLFYSVGIGQISSEVPQNLSASRPQDRQFILSSKKLLLSDSGFYLCAWSMGSGNQPQHFGDGTRLSIL.

The sample holds a few counts of this clonotype. The rearrangement joins TRBV19 to TRBJ1-5, with 8 bases identical to TRBD1. The V gene's germline CDR1 is LNHDA and CDR2 SQIVND (reference sequence). The CDR3 runs to 14 residues. Trimming at V came to 6 bases and at J to 7 bases, leaving 8 bases not matched to a gene. This chain's CDR3 is CASRSDRGFQPQHF. The CDR3 bases are TGTGCCAGTAGATCTGACAGGGGTTTCCAGCCCCAGCATTTT.

In its sample, this clonotype was seen many times. V gene TRBV27 combines with J gene TRBJ1-1; D gene uncertain. The CDR3 runs 14 residues. The germline V and J ends were trimmed by 6 bases and 4 bases, with 15 bases remaining between them. The germline gives CDR1 MNHEY, CDR2 SMNVEV (reference sequence). The CDR3 region is CASRTVSWGTEAFF. DNA for the CDR3: TGTGCCAGCAGAACTGTCTCCTGGGGCACTGAAGCTTTCTTT.

This clonotype was seen a few times. The gene calls are TRBV7-9 and TRBJ1-2, with 8 bases that match TRBD1. Germline-derived CDR1 and CDR2 are SEHNR and FQNEAQ (reference sequence). The CDR3 consists of 15 residues. With 5 bases clipped from V and 6 bases from J, the junction kept 11 bases outside the gene matches. The CDR3 nucleotides read TGTGCCAGCAGCCCTTTCGGACAGGGAGTTAATGGCTACACCTTC. This encodes CASSPFGQGVNGYTF.

This clonotype was counted only a few times. The rearrangement joins TRBV5-4 to TRBJ1-2, with 7 bases matching TRBD1. V lost 5 bases, J lost 6 bases, and 16 bases stayed unmatched. The CDR3 has 16 residues. CDR1 and CDR2 from the germline V gene are SGHNT and YYREEE (reference sequence). The CDR3 protein is CASRPGQRHVYDGYTF. The CDR3 DNA is TGTGCCAGCAGGCCGGGACAGAGGCACGTTTACGATGGCTACACCTTC.

This clonotype was detected ten times or more. The chain uses TRBV13 and TRBJ1-1; D unresolved. CDR1 and CDR2 (germline): PRHDT, FYEKMQ (reference sequence). V was pared by 7 bases and J by 8 bases, with 5 bases between. This CDR3 has 9 residues. As DNA, the CDR3 is TGTGCCAGCACCCCGGAAGCTTTCTTT. Translating it yields CASTPEAFF. The variable domain in full, completed from reference TRBV13 and TRBJ1-1, reads AAGVIQSPRHLIKEKRETATLKCYPIPRHDTVYWYQQGPGQDPQFLISFYEKMQSDKGSIPDRFSAQQFSDYHSELNMSSLELGDSALYFCASTPEAFFGQGTRLTVV.

This clonotype was seen a handful of times. V usage is TRBV7-9 and J usage is TRBJ1-1; D is perhaps TRBD1 (6 bases). The CDR3 sequence is 15 residues long. Trimming shortened V by 1 base and J by 1 base, and 10 bases separated the two germline ends. Germline CDR1 reads SEHNR; CDR2 reads FQNEAQ (reference sequence). The CDR3 reads CASSLGGGQNTEAFF. For the CDR3, the DNA is TGTGCCAGCAGCTTAGGGGGGGGACAGAACACTGAAGCTTTCTTT.

Judged by abundance, this clonotype is medium-sized. This chain joins TRBV7-2 and TRBJ1-5, with D maybe TRBD1 (5 bases). The germline gives CDR1 SGHTA, CDR2 FQGNSA. Trimming took 2 bases from V and 0 from J, leaving 8 bases between them. The CDR3 contains 15 residues. The CDR3 loop reads CASSLTGDSNQPQHF. CDR3 in DNA: TGTGCCAGCAGCTTAACAGGTGATAGCAATCAGCCCCAGCATTTT. Full variable domain (outside the CDR3, taken from reference TRBV7-2 and TRBJ1-5): GAGVSQSPSNKVTEKGKDVELRCDPISGHTALYWYRQSLGQGLEFLIYFQGNSAPDKSGLPSDRFSAERTGGSVSTLTIQRTQQEDSAVYLCASSLTGDSNQPQHFGDGTRLSIL.

This clonotype was observed a few times. This sequence joins TRBV9 and TRBJ1-2, with D possibly TRBD1 on 6 matching bases. V was clipped by 4 bases and J by 7 bases, with 11 bases between them. Germline CDR1 and CDR2: SGDLS and YYNGEE. This CDR3 spans 12 amino acids. CDR3 residues: CASSSDRAGYTF. CDR3 nucleotide sequence: TGTGCCAGCAGCTCGGACAGAGCTGGCTACACCTTC.

This clonotype was counted at least ten times. The chain joins TRBV6-1 to TRBJ1-2; D is unclear. The CDR3 has 15 amino acids. V gave up 6 bases and J gave up 3 bases, with 17 bases separating them. Per the germline V gene, CDR1 is MNHNS and CDR2 is SASEGT. DNA for the CDR3: TGTGCCAGCAGAGAAATTAGGGTGGAGGACTATGGCTACACCTTC. Translated, it gives CASREIRVEDYGYTF.

This chain joins TRBV7-9 and TRBJ1-4, with a tentative D call TRBD1 (5 bases). This CDR3 comprises 14 residues. Trimming removed 7 bases from V and 10 bases from J, with 19 bases in between. Germline values: CDR1 SEHNR, CDR2 FQNEAQ (reference sequence). The CDR3 bases are TGTGCCAGCACTCTTGGGAGGGGAGGAGGAAAACTGTTTTTT. Translating gives CASTLGRGGGKLFF.

As to this clonotype: This sequence may be a read error, since a much larger clone differs from it by one base. The gene calls are TRBV7-9 and TRBJ1-1; weak D call: TRBD1 (6 bases). This CDR3 is built from 14 residues. The V gene's germline CDR1 is SEHNR and CDR2 FQNEAQ (reference sequence). CDR3 bases: TGTGCCAGCAGCACCAGGACAGTTAACACTGAAGCTATCTTT. Its translation: CASSTRTVNTEAIF. Full variable domain (missing parts from reference TRBV7-9 and TRBJ1-1): DTGVSQNPRHKITKRGQNVTFRCDPISEHNRLYWYRQTLGQGPEFLTYFQNEAQLEKSRLLSDRFSAERPKGSFSTLEIQRTEQGDSAMYLCASSTRTVNTEAIFGQGTRLTVV.